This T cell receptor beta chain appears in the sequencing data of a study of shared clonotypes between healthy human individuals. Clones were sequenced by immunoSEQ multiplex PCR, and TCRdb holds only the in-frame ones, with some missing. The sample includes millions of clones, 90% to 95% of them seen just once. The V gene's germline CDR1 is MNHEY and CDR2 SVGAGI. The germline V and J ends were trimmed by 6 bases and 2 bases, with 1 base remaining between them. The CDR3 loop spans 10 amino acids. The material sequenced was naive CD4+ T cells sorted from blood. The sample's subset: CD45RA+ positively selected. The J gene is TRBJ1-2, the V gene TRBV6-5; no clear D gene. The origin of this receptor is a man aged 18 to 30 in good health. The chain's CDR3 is CASRNYGYTF. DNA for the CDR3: TGTGCCAGCAGGAACTATGGCTACACCTTC.